Below, 22 T cell receptor beta chains from the same sample are listed, as sequenced in a study of blood T cell repertoires in COVID-19. Sequenced by immunoSEQ multiplex PCR; TCRdb stores in-frame clones only, minus some. Of over 60,000 clones listed, more than 75% are singletons. The specimen sequenced was peripheral blood. These TCRs come from a woman aged 55-69 years with acute or convalescent COVID-19.

This rearrangement joins TRBV7-2 to TRBJ1-1, with 8 bases fitting TRBD1. CDR1 and CDR2 from the germline V gene are SGHTA and FQGNSA. Trimming cost V 3 bases and J 9 bases; bases outside gene matches: 12. The CDR3 runs 15 residues. CDR3 DNA sequence: TGTGCCAGCAGCTTTGAGGGGCAGGGGGCTAAGCAAGCTTTCTTT. It codes for CASSFEGQGAKQAFF.

This clone is termed medium-sized (0.01 to 0.1%). The chain is built from TRBV10-1 and TRBJ1-2; 7 nucleotides agree with TRBD1. Germline V gene data show CDR1 as WNHNN and CDR2 as SYGVQD (reference sequence). CDR3 length: 13 residues. J lost 4 bases, V lost 7 bases, and 6 bases had no gene match. The CDR3 sequence: CASTGQDPYGYTF. DNA of the CDR3: TGCGCCAGCACCGGACAGGACCCCTATGGCTACACCTTC.

The chain links TRBV27 to TRBJ1-4; 7 bases agree with TRBD1. V dropped 8 bases and J dropped 7; count of bases not matched to a gene: 10. CDR1 and CDR2 from the germline V gene are MNHEY and SMNVEV (reference sequence). The CDR3 sequence is 14 residues long. The CDR3 loop reads CASRPTGAAEKLFF. The CDR3 bases are TGTGCCAGCCGACCAACAGGGGCGGCTGAAAAACTGTTTTTT.

This sequence joins TRBV6-5 and TRBJ1-2; 9 nucleotides match TRBD1. This CDR3 comprises 13 residues. The junction had 9 bases not matched to a gene; V was cut back by 8 bases and J by 8 bases. Germline CDR1 is MNHEY and CDR2 is SVGAGI. The CDR3 DNA sequence: TGTGCCAGCGCCCTGGGACAGGGACGCGGCTACACCTTC. Amino acid sequence: CASALGQGRGYTF.

The chain uses TRBV28 and TRBJ2-3; 8 bases line up with TRBD2. This CDR3 spans 17 amino acids. V shed 3 bases, J shed 8 bases, and the junction held 16 bases outside the gene matches. Germline loops: CDR1 MDHEN, CDR2 SYDVKM. The CDR3 DNA sequence: TGTGCCAGCAGTTTCTACGACTGGGAACGGGGGGGCGTTACGCAGTATTTT. Its protein is CASSFYDWERGGVTQYF. Filled out from reference TRBV28 and TRBJ2-3, the complete variable domain reads DVKVTQSSRYLVKRTGEKVFLECVQDMDHENMFWYRQDPGLGLRLIYFSYDVKMKEKGDIPEGYSVSREKKERFSLILESASTNQTSMYLCASSFYDWERGGVTQYFGPGTRLTVL.

The chain uses TRBV18 and TRBJ2-1; 10 bases match TRBD1. The ends lost 4 bases at V and 3 bases at J; junction bases unmatched: 6. The CDR3 runs 16 residues. Germline CDR1 reads KGHSH; CDR2 reads LQKENI. This chain's CDR3 is CASSRTGTGDYNEQFF. The CDR3, as DNA: TGTGCCAGCTCACGCACCGGGACAGGGGACTACAATGAGCAGTTCTTC.

V and J are TRBV19 and TRBJ1-5; D uncertain. The CDR3 is made up of 16 amino acids. CDR1 is LNHDA, CDR2 SQIVND, per germline (reference sequence). Trimming shortened V by 3 bases and J by 0 bases, and 12 bases separated the two germline ends. The CDR3, as DNA: TGTGCCAGTAGTATGGGAAGGACTGTTAGCAATCAGCCCCAGCATTTT. It encodes CASSMGRTVSNQPQHF.

The V gene is TRBV2, the J gene TRBJ1-5; tentatively, D is TRBD1 (6 bases). The CDR3 extends over 16 amino acids. V gave up 10 bases and J gave up 3 bases, with 22 bases separating them. CDR1 is SNHLY and CDR2 is FYNNEI in the germline V gene. The CDR3 sequence: CATSLAGGNDNQPQHF. CDR3 bases: TGTGCCACATCCTTAGCGGGGGGCAATGACAATCAGCCCCAGCATTTT.

The chain uses TRBV2 and TRBJ2-3; 10 bases line up with TRBD2. Germline values: CDR1 SNHLY, CDR2 FYNNEI. This CDR3 is 15 amino acids long. V was clipped by 5 bases and J by 1 base; unmatched bases: 3. The chain's CDR3 is CASSFLAGGTDTQYF. The CDR3 DNA follows: TGTGCCAGCAGTTTTCTAGCGGGGGGCACAGATACGCAGTATTTT.

The chain links TRBV5-1 to TRBJ2-3; a weak D match, TRBD1 (6 bases). The CDR3 length is 15 residues. Trimming took off 0 bases at V and 5 bases at J, with 13 bases between the two ends. Per the germline V gene, CDR1 is SGHRS and CDR2 is YFSETQ. The CDR3 DNA sequence: TGCGCCAGCAGCTTGGACGGTGGGGGCAGAGATACGCAGTATTTT. Protein sequence: CASSLDGGGRDTQYF.

This clone was detected only a few times. J is TRBJ2-3 and V is TRBV7-9; 9 positions match TRBD2. CDR3 size: 15 residues. CDR1 is SEHNR, CDR2 FQNEAQ, per germline (reference sequence). Trimming at V came to 5 bases and at J to 7 bases, leaving 10 bases not matched to a gene. CDR3 region: CASSRLVGTSNTQYF. CDR3 in DNA: TGTGCCAGCAGCCGCCTCGTGGGGACTAGCAATACGCAGTATTTT.

The chain uses TRBV15 and TRBJ1-3; no clear D. The CDR3 is 18 amino acids. The V gene lost 0 bases and the J gene lost 0 bases, with 15 bases spanning the gap. CDR1 and CDR2 (germline): LNHNV, YYDKDF (reference sequence). The CDR3 DNA reads as TGTGCCACCAGCAGAGAGATAGGCGCGGGTGACTCTGGAAACACCATATATTTT. Translating it yields CATSREIGAGDSGNTIYF.

The V and J genes are TRBV7-3 and TRBJ2-3; TRBD2 matches at 11 bases. This CDR3 comprises 18 residues. Germline loops: CDR1 SGHTA, CDR2 FQGTGA. V gave up 5 bases and J gave up 0 bases; unmatched junction bases: 10. In DNA, the CDR3 is TGTGCCAGCAGCGTTATAGCGGGGGGGCCTAGTAGCACAGATACGCAGTATTTT. Its translation is CASSVIAGGPSSTDTQYF.

The CDR3 sequence: CASSQSVTGELFF. For the CDR3, the DNA is TGTGCCAGCAGCCAATCAGTTACCGGGGAGCTGTTTTTT. The J gene is TRBJ2-2, the V gene TRBV14; D is uncertain. The germline gives CDR1 SGHDN, CDR2 FVKESK. Trimming left V 2 bases short and J 5 bases short, with 6 bases between. This CDR3 spans 13 amino acids.

This chain connects TRBV27 to TRBJ2-5; TRBD1 might be the D (6 bases). CDR1 is MNHEY and CDR2 is SMNVEV in the germline V gene (reference sequence). The CDR3 is 15 amino acids. Deletions cut 0 bases from V and 3 bases from J, with 11 bases between. This CDR3 is CASSLSGRGKETQYF. CDR3 coding DNA: TGTGCCAGCAGTTTATCAGGAAGGGGGAAAGAGACCCAGTACTTC.

The chain uses TRBV7-9 and TRBJ1-1; TRBD1 matches at 10 bases. V dropped 2 bases and J dropped 1; count of bases not matched to a gene: 7. The germline V gene encodes CDR1 SEHNR and CDR2 FQNEAQ (reference sequence). This CDR3 region has 17 residues. The CDR3 region is CASSLLGQGRGNTEAFF. CDR3 nucleotides: TGTGCCAGCAGCTTATTGGGACAGGGGCGTGGGAACACTGAAGCTTTCTTT.

Points on this clone: The junction departs from germline at one end; a sequencing error may be responsible. The chain is built from TRBV5-6 and TRBJ2-2; 9 bases match TRBD1. The CDR3 covers 15 residues. Looked up from germline, CDR1 is SGHDT and CDR2 is YYEEEE. This chain's CDR3 is CASSFGTGNPGELFF. CDR3 sequence (DNA): TGTGCCAGCAGCTTCGGGACAGGGAACCCCGGGGAGCTGTTTTTT.

This chain joins TRBV19 and TRBJ2-7; D call uncertain. Germline values: CDR1 LNHDA, CDR2 SQIVND (reference sequence). V was cut by 3 bases and J by 5 bases, with 8 bases left in between. The CDR3 length is 12 residues. The CDR3 bases are TGTGCCAGTAGTATTGCTGGGCACGAGCAGTACTTC. Its protein is CASSIAGHEQYF.

This chain links TRBV7-8 with TRBJ2-7; 9 nucleotides match TRBD1. Germline assignment: CDR1 SGHVS and CDR2 FQNEAQ. The CDR3 covers 17 residues. V was pared by 0 bases and J by 4 bases, with 10 bases of the junction left unmatched. CDR3 protein: CASSLALRTGELYEQYF. CDR3 nucleotides: TGTGCCAGCAGCTTAGCGCTCAGGACAGGGGAGCTGTACGAGCAGTACTTC.

This clone has a handful of counts. This chain connects TRBV30 to TRBJ2-3; D may be TRBD2 (5 bases). Germline V gives CDR1 GTSNPN, CDR2 SVGIG (reference sequence). The CDR3 loop spans 16 amino acids. Trimming stripped 1 base from V and 5 bases from J, with 19 bases between. CDR3: CAWSAPGFGVLDTQYF. CDR3 nucleotides: TGTGCCTGGAGTGCTCCAGGTTTCGGGGTGCTAGATACGCAGTATTTT.

This chain uses TRBV6-1 with TRBJ1-6, with D perhaps matching TRBD1 (6 bases). Trimming shortened V by 2 bases and J by 7 bases, and 15 bases separated the two germline ends. Germline V lookup: CDR1 MNHNS, CDR2 SASEGT. This CDR3 region has 16 residues. The CDR3 region has the DNA TGTGCCAGCAGTGAATCTCGGGACATGAACAATTCACCCCTCCACTTT. It translates to CASSESRDMNNSPLHF.

The genes are TRBV3-1 (or the pseudogene TRBV3-2) and TRBJ2-7; 7 bases map to TRBD1. This CDR3 has 16 amino acids. Trimming cost V 4 bases and J 3 bases; bases outside gene matches: 12. The germline gives CDR1 LGHDT, CDR2 YNNKEL (reference sequence). This CDR3 is CASSRVGQDGFYEQYF. The DNA of the CDR3 is TGTGCCAGCAGCCGTGTCGGACAGGATGGCTTCTACGAGCAGTACTTC.